This TCR beta chain is from a study of blood T cell repertoires in COVID-19. Study-level information: Sample material is recorded as cDNA or gDNA derived from T cells, B-cell-depleted T cells, or PBMCs.

J lost 15 bases, V lost 3 bases, and 18 bases had no gene match. Germline CDR1 and CDR2: SGDLS and YYNGEE. This CDR3 spans 15 amino acids. Libraries were prepared by immunoSEQ multiplex PCR; TCRdb keeps only in-frame clonotypes and omits some of them. The table shows roughly 150,000 clones, with around 82% occurring only once. Participant ages covered about 18 to 90 years across about 25 US areas. This clonotype was sampled from a woman aged 45-65 years who had recovered from COVID-19. This chain links TRBV9 with TRBJ2-1; 7 bases are shared with TRBD1. The sequencing input was PBMCs or T cells enriched from blood (not recorded which). CDR3 region: CASSAIAEGAELRFF. CDR3 bases: TGTGCCAGCAGCGCCATCGCTGAGGGGGCGGAGCTACGGTTCTTC.